Each of the 26 T cell receptor beta chains below was sequenced from the same sample in a study of tumor-infiltrating lymphocytes in localized non-small cell lung cancer. Profiled with immunoSEQ multiplex PCR; TCRdb holds only in-frame clones, not every one. The data contain about 18,000 clones, 55% to 80% of them seen just once; the ten biggest clones take up roughly 4.5%. The specimen sequenced was lung tumor tissue. Receptor source: a human donor with non-small cell lung cancer.

The sample holds a few counts of this clone. The DNA of the CDR3 is TGTGCCAGCAGTTCCAGGAGTGGGTCACCCCTCCACTTT. Translating it yields CASSSRSGSPLHF. The chain has TRBV6-5 and TRBJ1-6; D is unresolved. This CDR3 has 13 amino acids. Germline CDR1 and CDR2: MNHEY and SVGAGI. Trimming cost V 4 bases and J 10 bases, with 11 bases left between them.

The chain is built from TRBV29-1 and TRBJ2-1; 9 nucleotides align to TRBD1. The CDR3 contains 13 residues. After removal of 5 bases from V and 6 bases from J, the junction contained 5 bases not matched to a gene. Per the germline V gene, CDR1 is SQVTM and CDR2 is ANQGSEA. CDR3 DNA sequence: TGCAGCGTTTTCGGGACAGGGCCCAATGAGCAGTTCTTC. Translated: CSVFGTGPNEQFF.

The chain employs TRBV19 and TRBJ1-5; 7 bases are shared with TRBD1. This CDR3 is 12 amino acids long. The J segment lost 14 bases and the V segment lost 5 bases, leaving 9 bases of the junction unmatched. Per the germline V gene, CDR1 is LNHDA and CDR2 is SQIVND (reference sequence). CDR3 sequence: CASSPPGGAEHF. CDR3 sequence (DNA): TGTGCCAGTAGTCCCCCAGGGGGTGCCGAGCATTTT.

The V gene is TRBV5-6, the J gene TRBJ2-3, with 8 bases fitting TRBD1. The junction had 3 bases not matched to a gene; V was cut back by 4 bases and J by 5 bases. CDR3 length: 13 residues. Germline-derived CDR1 and CDR2 are SGHDT and YYEEEE. Written as DNA, the CDR3 is TGTGCCAGCAGCGTGACAGGGGAAGATACGCAGTATTTT. This gives the protein CASSVTGEDTQYF.

J is TRBJ1-5 and V is TRBV28; 7 nucleotides match TRBD1. The CDR3 contains 13 residues. Trimming cost V 7 bases and J 5 bases; bases outside gene matches: 5. Germline V gives CDR1 MDHEN, CDR2 SYDVKM. The CDR3 reads CASTAGQYQPQHF. CDR3 DNA: TGTGCCAGCACCGCGGGACAGTATCAGCCCCAGCATTTT.

This chain links TRBV6-6 with TRBJ2-7, with D maybe TRBD1 (6 bases). V lost 5 bases and J lost 5, with 13 bases in between. CDR1 is MNHNY, CDR2 SVGAGI, per germline (reference sequence). The CDR3 runs 13 residues. CDR3 sequence reads: CASSTTGPHEQYF. The CDR3 DNA reads TGTGCCAGCAGTACAACAGGGCCCCACGAGCAGTACTTC.

The chain is built from TRBV5-6 and TRBJ2-7, with 10 positions matching TRBD1. Germline CDR1 reads SGHDT; CDR2 reads YYEEEE. With V trimmed by 4 bases and J by 6 bases, 7 bases remained unmatched. CDR3 size: 14 residues. The CDR3 region is CASSIGTGELEQYF. CDR3 in DNA: TGTGCCAGCAGCATCGGGACAGGGGAGCTCGAGCAGTACTTC.

The genes are TRBV9 and TRBJ2-1; perhaps D is TRBD1 or TRBD2 (5 bases each). This CDR3 region has 15 residues. Germline CDR1 reads SGDLS; CDR2 reads YYNGEE. Deletions cut 2 bases from V and 2 bases from J, with 11 bases between. The CDR3 coding sequence is TGTGCCAGCAGCGTTGGGGGAGCGACCTACAATGAGCAGTTCTTC. It yields the protein CASSVGGATYNEQFF. The full variable domain, with the rest looked up from reference TRBV9 and TRBJ2-1, is DSGVTQTPKHLITATGQRVTLRCSPRSGDLSVYWYQQSLDQGLQFLIQYYNGEERAKGNILERFSAQQFPDLHSELNLSSLELGDSALYFCASSVGGATYNEQFFGPGTRLTVL.

V is TRBV23-1 and J is TRBJ2-3, with TRBD2 as a possible D gene (5 bases). TRBV23-1 belongs to the ORF category, with a function that is uncertain. The CDR3 runs 17 residues. Between the trimmed V and J ends, which lost 0 bases and 4 bases, there was a span of 17 bases. DNA of the CDR3: TGCGCCAGCAGTCAATCGAGGGTGGTAGCTATCGCAGATACGCAGTATTTT. It translates to CASSQSRVVAIADTQYF.

This sequence joins TRBV6-4 and TRBJ2-1, with 10 bases aligning to TRBD2. Germline V gene lookup returns CDR1 MRHNA and CDR2 SNTAGT. This CDR3 is 15 amino acids long. The J segment lost 4 bases and the V segment lost 3 bases, leaving 3 bases of the junction unmatched. CDR3 residues: CASSETSGDYNEQFF. The CDR3 region has the DNA TGTGCCAGCAGTGAAACTAGCGGGGATTACAATGAGCAGTTCTTC.

The V gene is TRBV5-1, the J gene TRBJ2-2; the D gene is possibly TRBD2 (5 bases). The germline V gene encodes CDR1 SGHRS and CDR2 YFSETQ. CDR3 length: 15 residues. V was clipped by 0 bases and J by 6 bases, with 12 bases between them. The CDR3 DNA reads TGCGCCAGCAGCTTGGACACCCGAGGGTCCGGGGAGCTGTTTTTT. It encodes CASSLDTRGSGELFF. Combining the CDR3 with reference TRBV5-1 and TRBJ2-2 gives the whole variable domain KAGVTQTPRYLIKTRGQQVTLSCSPISGHRSVSWYQQTPGQGLQFLFEYFSETQRNKGNFPGRFSGRQFSNSRSEMNVSTLELGDSALYLCASSLDTRGSGELFFGEGSRLTVL.

The rearrangement joins TRBV19 to TRBJ1-2, with a possible D match to TRBD1 (5 bases). The germline V gene encodes CDR1 LNHDA and CDR2 SQIVND (reference sequence). The V and J ends lost 5 bases and 4 bases respectively, with 11 bases between them. This CDR3 spans 13 amino acids. CDR3 DNA: TGTGCCAGTAGTCTCCCCGGGGGCTATGGCTACACCTTC. Translating gives CASSLPGGYGYTF.

This chain joins TRBV5-1 and TRBJ2-1, with TRBD2 matching 10 bases. This CDR3 has 16 amino acids. V lost 2 bases and J lost 4; bases outside the gene matches: 6. Germline V gives CDR1 SGHRS, CDR2 YFSETQ. CDR3 protein: CASSFLAGGGYNEQFF. The CDR3 DNA follows: TGCGCCAGCAGCTTCTTAGCGGGGGGAGGATACAATGAGCAGTTCTTC.

The V call is TRBV5-1, the J call TRBJ1-2; no clear D gene. The CDR3 spans 13 residues. Germline values: CDR1 SGHRS, CDR2 YFSETQ. The V end lost 4 bases, the J end lost 5 bases, and 12 bases lay between the germline ends. In nucleotides, the CDR3 is TGCGCCAGCAGCCCTAACGCTCAATATGGCTACACCTTC. It is translated as CASSPNAQYGYTF.

V is TRBV7-9 and J is TRBJ2-7; TRBD1 aligns across 7 bases. J gave up 2 bases and V 1 base, and 2 bases lay outside the gene matches. The CDR3 has 14 residues. Germline lookup yields CDR1 SEHNR and CDR2 FQNEAQ (reference sequence). The chain's CDR3 is CASSLVQGAYEQYF. CDR3 sequence (DNA): TGTGCCAGCAGCTTAGTTCAGGGGGCCTACGAGCAGTACTTC.

The rearrangement uses TRBV2 and TRBJ1-4; D is unclear. The CDR3 covers 12 residues. V was pared by 3 bases and J by 7 bases, with 6 bases between. Germline CDR1 and CDR2: SNHLY and FYNNEI. This CDR3 reads CASSDSFEKLFF. For the CDR3, the DNA is TGTGCCAGCAGTGACTCCTTTGAAAAACTGTTTTTT. Variable domain in full (rest from reference TRBV2 and TRBJ1-4): EPEVTQTPSHQVTQMGQEVILRCVPISNHLYFYWYRQILGQKVEFLVSFYNNEISEKSEIFDDQFSVERPDGSNFTLKIRSTKLEDSAMYFCASSDSFEKLFFGSGTQLSVL.

This clone was picked up a small number of times. V is TRBV5-1 and J is TRBJ1-1; TRBD1 matches at 8 bases. CDR3 size: 14 residues. The germline CDR1 and CDR2 sequences are SGHRS and YFSETQ. Losses at the gene ends were 4 bases for V and 1 base for J; bases not matched to a gene: 3. The CDR3 loop is CASSHGTGNTEAFF. CDR3 nucleotide sequence: TGCGCCAGCAGCCACGGGACAGGGAACACTGAAGCTTTCTTT.

The chain carries TRBV9 and TRBJ2-5; TRBD2 aligns across 10 bases. Per the germline V gene, CDR1 is SGDLS and CDR2 is YYNGEE. V lost 4 bases to trimming and J lost 2 bases; unmatched junction nucleotides: 8. CDR3 size: 16 residues. The CDR3 DNA sequence: TGTGCCAGCAGCCCCGAGGGTAGCGGGGGGCAAGAGACCCAGTACTTC. This sequence encodes CASSPEGSGGQETQYF.

The chain has TRBV10-3 and TRBJ2-5; the D gene could be TRBD1 or TRBD2 (5 bases each). V was pared by 4 bases and J by 5 bases, with 14 bases between. The CDR3 length is 14 residues. Per germline, CDR1 ENHRY and CDR2 SYGVKD. The CDR3 coding sequence is TGTGCCATCAGTGGGGGAGTAGGGGTCGAGACCCAGTACTTC. Translating it yields CAISGGVGVETQYF.

This clone has only a few counts. The chain employs TRBV29-1 and TRBJ1-2; D might be TRBD1 (5 bases). This CDR3 is 11 amino acids long. Germline V gene lookup returns CDR1 SQVTM and CDR2 ANQGSEA. The germline V and J ends were trimmed by 7 bases and 7 bases, with 13 bases remaining between them. CDR3 amino acids: CSAQGSGGYTF. The CDR3 DNA sequence: TGCAGCGCCCAGGGATCGGGTGGCTACACCTTC.

The chain combines TRBV29-1 with TRBJ1-2; D is unresolved. CDR1 SQVTM and CDR2 ANQGSEA come from the germline V gene. Trimming removed 3 bases from V and 4 bases from J, with 12 bases in between. There are 13 residues in the CDR3. The CDR3 DNA follows: TGCAGCGTTGATGCCGTCCCGGGCTATGGCTACACCTTC. As protein: CSVDAVPGYGYTF.

The chain carries TRBV10-3 and TRBJ2-5, with 9 bases lining up with TRBD1. This CDR3 region has 14 residues. V shed 6 bases, J shed 4 bases, and the junction held 6 bases outside the gene matches. In germline, CDR1 is ENHRY, CDR2 SYGVKD. CDR3 protein: CAIRPGQGSETQYF. CDR3 nucleotide sequence: TGTGCCATCAGGCCGGGACAGGGATCAGAGACCCAGTACTTC.

The V call is TRBV6-1, the J call TRBJ2-6; D gene unclear. The V end lost 5 bases, the J end lost 0 bases, and 8 bases lay between the germline ends. The CDR3 covers 15 residues. The germline CDR1 and CDR2 sequences are MNHNS and SASEGT. CDR3 sequence reads: CASSIDPSGANVLTF. The CDR3 DNA sequence: TGTGCCAGCAGTATAGACCCCTCTGGGGCCAACGTCCTGACTTTC.

The CDR3 coding sequence is TGTGCCAGCAGCCAGGGACAGGTGGAGACCCAGTACTTC. Amino acid sequence: CASSQGQVETQYF. The V call is TRBV7-6, the J call TRBJ2-5; 8 bases are shared with TRBD1. V shed 5 bases, J shed 5 bases, and the junction held 4 bases outside the gene matches. CDR3 size: 13 residues. Germline assignment: CDR1 SGHVS and CDR2 FNYEAQ.

The chain joins TRBV19 to TRBJ2-4; no clear D. Between the trimmed V and J ends, which lost 0 bases and 2 bases, there was a span of 8 bases. Germline V gene data show CDR1 as LNHDA and CDR2 as SQIVND (reference sequence). The CDR3 is 15 amino acids. In DNA, the CDR3 is TGTGCCAGTAGTATAGATCTGGATACCAAAAACATTCAGTACTTC. It specifies CASSIDLDTKNIQYF.

The V call is TRBV21-1, the J call TRBJ2-7; the table's D call of TRBD1 was not tested on the DNA. TRBV21-1 constitutes a pseudogene. This CDR3 has 15 residues. The CDR3 DNA sequence: TGTGCCAGCAGCAAAGATGACAGGGAGGAGGACGAGCAGTACTTC. It translates to CASSKDDREEDEQYF.